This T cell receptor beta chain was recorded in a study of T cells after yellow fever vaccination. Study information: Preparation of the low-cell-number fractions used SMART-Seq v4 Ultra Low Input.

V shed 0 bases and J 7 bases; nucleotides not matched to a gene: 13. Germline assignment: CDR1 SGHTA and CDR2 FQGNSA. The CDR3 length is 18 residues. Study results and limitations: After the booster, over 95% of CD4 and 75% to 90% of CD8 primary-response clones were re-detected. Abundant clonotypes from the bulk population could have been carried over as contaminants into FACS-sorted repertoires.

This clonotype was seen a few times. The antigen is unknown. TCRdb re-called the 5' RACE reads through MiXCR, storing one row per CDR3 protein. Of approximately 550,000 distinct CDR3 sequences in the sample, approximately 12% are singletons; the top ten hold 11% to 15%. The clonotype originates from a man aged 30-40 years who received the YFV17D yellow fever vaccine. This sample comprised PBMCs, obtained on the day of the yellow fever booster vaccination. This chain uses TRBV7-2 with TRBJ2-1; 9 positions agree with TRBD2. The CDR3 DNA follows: TGTGCCAGCAGCTTAGCGCGAAGCGGGAGGCTCCGTGGGAATGAGCAGTTCTTC. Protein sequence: CASSLARSGRLRGNEQFF.